Listed below are T cell receptor beta chains from one sample, sequenced in a study of cytomegalovirus exposure and HLA in healthy donors. Libraries were prepared by immunoSEQ multiplex PCR; TCRdb keeps only in-frame clonotypes and omits some of them. The listing contains about 50,000 clones. The sample was PBMCs. Receptors originate from a woman aged 55-70 years in good health and CMV-seropositive. The CDR3 runs from the conserved cysteine through the conserved F or W. The D gene is left open where the match is weak.

>TRBV5-1|NA|TRBJ2-1
TGCGCCAGCAGCGGGGAGCTACCCAATGAGCAGTTCTTC
CASSGELPNEQFF
>TRBV15|NA|TRBJ2-7
TGTGCCACCAGCAGAGAGAGGGGGATCAGTGACGAGCAGTACTTC
CATSRERGISDEQYF
>TRBV4-2|TRBD1|TRBJ2-1
TGTGCCAGCAGCCCCAATACAGGGGGCGCTAGCAATGAGCAGTTCTTC
CASSPNTGGASNEQFF
>TRBV11-2|NA|TRBJ2-1
TGTGCCAGCAGCTCGATCGGACTTAACAATGAGCAGTTCTTC
CASSSIGLNNEQFF
>TRBV9|NA|TRBJ2-7
TGTGCCAGCAGCGCCGGGATCCCCGATCCCTACGAGCAGTACTTC
CASSAGIPDPYEQYF
>TRBV28|NA|TRBJ1-5
TGTGCCAGCAGTTTCCTGGGACTGAGCAATCAGCCCCAGCATTTT
CASSFLGLSNQPQHF
>TRBV7-9|NA|TRBJ1-3
TGTGCCAGCAGCTTAGGGCTTGGAAACACCATATATTTT
CASSLGLGNTIYF
>TRBV10-1|TRBD1|TRBJ1-6
TGCGCCACCTCGGACAGGGGTCGTTCACCCCTCCACTTT
CATSDRGRSPLHF
>TRBV13|NA|TRBJ1-6
TGTGCCAGCAGAAAACCGGGTGCGGGGATCAGGTCACCCCTCCACTTT
CASRKPGAGIRSPLHF
>TRBV6-1|NA|TRBJ2-7
TGTGCCAGCAGTGTTGCCCAACAACGACAGGGGAGGGCCCACGAGCAGTACTTC
CASSVAQQRQGRAHEQYF
>TRBV9|TRBD2|TRBJ2-1
TGTGCCAGCAGCGCCGGACTAGCGGGGACCGACAATGAGCAGTTCTTC
CASSAGLAGTDNEQFF
>TRBV19|TRBD1|TRBJ2-2
TGTGCCAGTAGTCAACGAGGGGGACAGGGGACCGGGGAGCTGTTTTTT
CASSQRGGQGTGELFF
>TRBV4-3|TRBD1|TRBJ2-1
TGCGCCAGCAGCCTCGGGGGGCGGACAGGGGCGTTAACTGAGCAGTTCTTC
CASSLGGRTGALTEQFF
>TRBV10-1|NA|TRBJ1-1
TGCGCCAGCAGTGAGCAGGTGACGAACACTGAAGATTTCTTT
CASSEQVTNTEDFF
>TRBV27|TRBD1|TRBJ2-7
TGTGCCAGCACTAAAGGGACAGGATCCTCCTACGAGCAGTACTTC
CASTKGTGSSYEQYF
>TRBV4-3|TRBD2|TRBJ2-3
TGCGCCAGCAGCCGCGGGGGGGTATACACAGATACGCAGTATTTT
CASSRGGVYTDTQYF
>TRBV6-5|NA|TRBJ2-5
TGTGCCAGCAGTCCAACGACATCCAGACAAGAGACCCAGTACTTC
CASSPTTSRQETQYF
>TRBV5-1|TRBD2|TRBJ2-1
TGCGCCAGCAGCCAGACTAGCGGGGGGGCGATCCATGAGCAGTTCTTC
CASSQTSGGAIHEQFF
>TRBV7-6|TRBD1|TRBJ2-7
TGTGCCAGCAGCGCAGACAGGGGGCTTAGCTACGAGCAGTACTTC
CASSADRGLSYEQYF
>TRBV4-1|TRBD2|TRBJ2-7
TGCGCCAGCAGCCAACATAGCGGGACCCCATACGAGCAGTACTTC
CASSQHSGTPYEQYF
>TRBV7-9|NA|TRBJ2-7
TGTGCCAGCAGCTTAGGTGTGGCTTCCTACGAGCAGTACTTC
CASSLGVASYEQYF
>TRBV2|NA|TRBJ1-5
TGTGCCAGCAGTGCCGGGTACAGGGAAAATCAGCCCCAGCATTTT
CASSAGYRENQPQHF
>TRBV6-1|TRBD1|TRBJ2-3
TGTGCCAGCAGTGAGACAGGGAGAACAGATACGCAGTATTTT
CASSETGRTDTQYF
>TRBV4-1|NA|TRBJ1-2
TGCGCCAGCAGCCAAGATTTCGGCAGGGGAACATTTGGCTACACCTTC
CASSQDFGRGTFGYTF
>TRBV14|NA|TRBJ2-4
TGTGCCAGCAGCCAAGACCTAGCTTTAAACATTCAGTACTTC
CASSQDLALNIQYF
>TRBV19|TRBD1|TRBJ2-7
TGTGCCAGTAGTGTGACAGGGCCTTTTACATCCTACGAGCAGTACTTC
CASSVTGPFTSYEQYF
>TRBV5-1|NA|TRBJ2-5
TGCGCCAGTACCACCCAGGGGCGCCAAGAGACCCAGTACTTC
CASTTQGRQETQYF
>TRBV19|TRBD1|TRBJ2-7
TGTGCCAGTAGTCTATGGGACAGCTCCTACGAGCAGTACTTC
CASSLWDSSYEQYF
>TRBV6-5|TRBD1|TRBJ1-6
TGTGCCAGCAGTTACTCACGGACAGGGCCTAATTCACCCCTACACTTT
CASSYSRTGPNSPLHF
>TRBV5-1|NA|TRBJ2-3
TGCGCCAGCAGCTCCACGCTAGGGGGGGGGCTGGATACGCAGTATTTT
CASSSTLGGGLDTQYF
>TRBV5-1|TRBD1|TRBJ2-7
TGCGCCAGCAGCTGGCCACGGGACAGCCCCTACGAGCAGTACTTC
CASSWPRDSPYEQYF
>TRBV27|NA|TRBJ1-1
TGTGCCAGCAGTCCCCTCCCGGACTCTGAAGCTTTCTTT
CASSPLPDSEAFF
>TRBV9|NA|TRBJ1-1
TGTGCCAGCAGCGTCTTACCGGGAGAAGGGAACACTGAAGCTTTCTTT
CASSVLPGEGNTEAFF
>TRBV7-9|NA|TRBJ2-7
TGTGCCAGCAGCTCGACTGCAACCTCCTCCTACGAGCAGTACTTC
CASSSTATSSYEQYF
>TRBV28|TRBD1|TRBJ1-6
TGTGCCAGCAGTTTGGACAGGGGGGACTCACCCCTCCACTTT
CASSLDRGDSPLHF
>TRBV10-3|TRBD1|TRBJ1-2
TGTGCTCACAAAGGGACAGGGTATGGCTACACCTTC
CAHKGTGYGYTF
>TRBV19|TRBD2|TRBJ2-3
TGTGCCAGTAGTCCTCGGACTAGCGGTTACACAGATACGCAGTATTTT
CASSPRTSGYTDTQYF
>TRBV7-2|TRBD1|TRBJ1-2
TGTGCCAGCAGCCTTGGACAGGGCGGCTATGGCTACACCTTC
CASSLGQGGYGYTF
>TRBV28|NA|TRBJ1-3
TGTGCCAGCAGTTCCGACAGCTACTCTGGAAACACCATATATTTT
CASSSDSYSGNTIYF
>TRBV27|NA|TRBJ2-2
TGTGCCAGCAGTCCCCGGGGAGCTTTACCCACCGGGGAGCTGTTTTTT
CASSPRGALPTGELFF
>TRBV2|NA|TRBJ1-5
TGTGCCAGCAGTGACGGCGGGGTTAGCAATCAGCCCCAGCATTTT
CASSDGGVSNQPQHF
>TRBV7-9|TRBD1|TRBJ1-6
TGTGCCAGCAGCCCGCCGGGACAGAATAATTCACCCCTCCACTTT
CASSPPGQNNSPLHF